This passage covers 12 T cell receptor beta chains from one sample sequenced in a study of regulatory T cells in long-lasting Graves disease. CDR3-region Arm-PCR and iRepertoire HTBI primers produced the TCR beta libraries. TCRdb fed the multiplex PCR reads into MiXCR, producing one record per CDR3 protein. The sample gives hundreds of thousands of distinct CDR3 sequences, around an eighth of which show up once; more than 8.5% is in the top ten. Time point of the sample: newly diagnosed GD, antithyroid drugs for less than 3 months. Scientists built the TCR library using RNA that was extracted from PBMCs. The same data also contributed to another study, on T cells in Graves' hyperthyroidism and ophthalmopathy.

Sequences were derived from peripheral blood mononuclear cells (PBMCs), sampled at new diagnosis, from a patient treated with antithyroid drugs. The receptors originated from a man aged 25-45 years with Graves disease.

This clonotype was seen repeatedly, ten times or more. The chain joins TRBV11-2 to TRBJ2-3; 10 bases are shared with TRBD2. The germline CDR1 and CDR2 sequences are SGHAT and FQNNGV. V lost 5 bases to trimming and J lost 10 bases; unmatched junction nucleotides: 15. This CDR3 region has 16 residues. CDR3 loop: CASSEPRTSGAEAQYF. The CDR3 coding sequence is TGTGCCAGCAGCGAACCTAGGACTAGCGGAGCAGAGGCGCAGTATTTT. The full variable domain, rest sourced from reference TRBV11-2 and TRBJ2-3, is EAGVAQSPRYKIIEKRQSVAFWCNPISGHATLYWYQQILGQGPKLLIQFQNNGVVDDSQLPKDRFSAERLKGVDSTLKIQPAKLEDSAVYLCASSEPRTSGAEAQYFGPGTRLTVL.

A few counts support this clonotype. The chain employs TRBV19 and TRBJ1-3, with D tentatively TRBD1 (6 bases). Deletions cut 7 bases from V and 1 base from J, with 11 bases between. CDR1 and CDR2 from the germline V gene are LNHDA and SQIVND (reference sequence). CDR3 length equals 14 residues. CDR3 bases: TGTGCCAGTATCCGACAGGCGTCTGGAAACACCATATATTTT. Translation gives CASIRQASGNTIYF.

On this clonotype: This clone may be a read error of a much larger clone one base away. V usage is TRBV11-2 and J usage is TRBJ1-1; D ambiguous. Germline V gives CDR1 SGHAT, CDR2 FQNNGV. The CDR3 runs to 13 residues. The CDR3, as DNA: TGTGCCAGCAGCTTAGGGGTTGACACTGGAGCTTTCTTT. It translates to CASSLGVDTGAFF.

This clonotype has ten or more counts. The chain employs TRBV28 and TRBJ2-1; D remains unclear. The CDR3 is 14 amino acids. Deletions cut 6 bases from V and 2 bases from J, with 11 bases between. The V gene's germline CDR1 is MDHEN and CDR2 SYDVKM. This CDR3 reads CASRPGRTYNEQFF. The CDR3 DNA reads TGTGCCAGCAGACCCGGACGGACCTACAATGAGCAGTTCTTC.

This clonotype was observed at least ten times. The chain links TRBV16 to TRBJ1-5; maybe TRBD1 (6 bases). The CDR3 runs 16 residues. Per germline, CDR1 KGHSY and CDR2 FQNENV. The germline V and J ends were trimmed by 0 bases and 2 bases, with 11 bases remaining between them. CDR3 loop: CASSQSSPGGNQPQHF. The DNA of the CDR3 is TGTGCCAGCAGCCAATCGTCCCCAGGGGGCAATCAGCCCCAGCATTTT.

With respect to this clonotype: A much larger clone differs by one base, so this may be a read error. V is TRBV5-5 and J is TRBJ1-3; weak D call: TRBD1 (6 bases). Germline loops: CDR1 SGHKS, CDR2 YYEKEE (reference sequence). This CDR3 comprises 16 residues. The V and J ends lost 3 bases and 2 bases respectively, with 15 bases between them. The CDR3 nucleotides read TGTGCCAGCAGCTCGACCCGGGACACCCCTGGAAACACCATATATTTT. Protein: CASSSTRDTPGNTIYF.

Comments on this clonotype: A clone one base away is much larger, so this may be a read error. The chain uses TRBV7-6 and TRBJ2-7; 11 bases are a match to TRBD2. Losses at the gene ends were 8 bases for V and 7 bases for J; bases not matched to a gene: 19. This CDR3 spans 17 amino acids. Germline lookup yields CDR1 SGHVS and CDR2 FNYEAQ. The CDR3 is CASSPSSGRPSYNEQYF. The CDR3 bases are TGTGCCAGCTCACCCTCTAGCGGGAGGCCCTCCTACAATGAGCAGTACTTC.

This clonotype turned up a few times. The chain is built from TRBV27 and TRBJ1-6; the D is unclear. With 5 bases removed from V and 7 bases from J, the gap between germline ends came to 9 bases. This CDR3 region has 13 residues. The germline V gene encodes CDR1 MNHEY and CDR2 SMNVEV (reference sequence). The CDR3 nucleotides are TGTGCCAGCAGTATAGGACTGAATTCACCCCTCCACTTT. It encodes CASSIGLNSPLHF.

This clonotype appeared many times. The CDR3 loop reads CASTTGGVWGYTF. In DNA, the CDR3 is TGTGCCAGCACCACAGGGGGAGTTTGGGGCTACACCTTC. The chain uses TRBV7-9 and TRBJ1-2, with TRBD1 identical over 8 bases. There are 13 residues in the CDR3. Trimming took 7 bases from V and 8 from J; bases not matched to a gene: 9. CDR1 is SEHNR and CDR2 is FQNEAQ in the germline V gene (reference sequence).

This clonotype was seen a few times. The CDR3 protein is CASSSAGGRNNEQFF. The CDR3 DNA reads as TGTGCCAGCAGCTCAGCGGGAGGGCGAAACAATGAGCAGTTCTTC. The genes are TRBV5-4 and TRBJ2-1; 10 positions agree with TRBD2. Germline trimming cut 3 bases from V and 5 bases from J; bases unmatched to any gene: 5. The CDR3 spans 15 residues. Germline V CDR1 and CDR2: SGHNT, YYREEE (reference sequence).

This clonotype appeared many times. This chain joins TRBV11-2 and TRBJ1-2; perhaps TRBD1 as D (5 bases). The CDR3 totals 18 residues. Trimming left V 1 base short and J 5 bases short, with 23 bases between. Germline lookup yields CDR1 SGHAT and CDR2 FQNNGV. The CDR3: CASSLVFVGGESSYGYTF. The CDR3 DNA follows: TGTGCCAGCAGCTTAGTATTTGTGGGAGGGGAGTCCTCTTATGGCTACACCTTC.

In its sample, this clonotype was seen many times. CDR3 sequence (DNA): TGTGCCAGCAGCCGGACTAGCGGAGCCCCAGAGACCCAGTACTTC. As protein: CASSRTSGAPETQYF. The V call is TRBV3-1, the J call TRBJ2-5, with 10 bases aligning to TRBD2. The CDR3 covers 15 residues. Germline CDR1 is LGHDT and CDR2 is YNNKEL (reference sequence). Losses at the gene ends were 4 bases for V and 4 bases for J; bases not matched to a gene: 6.